Below, 19 T cell receptor beta chains from the same sample are listed, as sequenced in a study of blood T cell repertoires in COVID-19. The repertoire was sequenced with immunoSEQ multiplex PCR; TCRdb's copy has only in-frame clones and lacks some. Of 110,000 or so clones in the sample, 81% were seen once. Specimen: peripheral blood. The receptors were sampled from a man aged 50-59 years with acute or convalescent COVID-19.

This clone was picked up one time. The rearrangement links TRBV2 to TRBJ1-5; no clear D gene. The CDR3 is 14 residues long. CDR1 and CDR2 (germline): SNHLY, FYNNEI. V was pared by 5 bases and J by 2 bases, with 10 bases between. CDR3 residues: CASSWEGGNQPQHF. Here the CDR3 DNA reads TGTGCCAGCAGTTGGGAGGGAGGCAATCAGCCCCAGCATTTT.

The J gene is TRBJ1-5, the V gene TRBV19; D uncertain. This CDR3 contains 14 residues. CDR1 and CDR2 (germline): LNHDA, SQIVND (reference sequence). V shed 4 bases and J shed 3 bases, with 10 bases lying between them. The CDR3 sequence is CASSRGKANQPQHF. As DNA, the CDR3 is TGTGCCAGTAGTAGAGGGAAAGCCAATCAGCCCCAGCATTTT.

The V and J genes are TRBV2 and TRBJ1-4, with D tentatively TRBD1 (5 bases). The germline CDR1 and CDR2 sequences are SNHLY and FYNNEI. The V and J ends lost 6 bases and 5 bases respectively, with 10 bases between them. This CDR3 spans 13 amino acids. CDR3 protein: CASRTAGNEKLFF. The CDR3 nucleotides read TGTGCCAGCAGGACAGCGGGCAATGAAAAACTGTTTTTT.

The rearrangement joins TRBV3-1 (or the pseudogene TRBV3-2) to TRBJ2-1; D is perhaps TRBD2 (6 bases). The CDR3 has 13 residues. Looked up from germline, CDR1 is LGHDT and CDR2 is YNNKEL (reference sequence). The V end was cut by 5 bases, the J end by 6 bases, with 11 bases between. CDR3 bases: TGTGCCAGCAGCAGGGGACTGACCAATGAGCAGTTCTTC. Its protein is CASSRGLTNEQFF.

The rearrangement links TRBV6-1 to TRBJ1-1; D gene ambiguous. V shed 0 bases and J shed 7 bases, with 6 bases lying between them. The CDR3 consists of 12 residues. Germline V gene sequence: CDR1 MNHNS, CDR2 SASEGT. This chain's CDR3 is CASSEARDEAFF. CDR3 coding DNA: TGTGCCAGCAGTGAAGCGCGAGATGAAGCTTTCTTT.

This clone was detected once. CDR3 sequence: CASSKRGDTPYGYTF. CDR3 nucleotides: TGTGCCAGTAGTAAGCGGGGCGACACTCCCTATGGCTACACCTTC. V usage is TRBV19 and J usage is TRBJ1-2, with D perhaps TRBD1 (5 bases). The CDR3 is 15 amino acids. Germline V gives CDR1 LNHDA, CDR2 SQIVND (reference sequence). V was pared by 4 bases and J by 4 bases, with 16 bases between.

CDR3 DNA: TGTGCCAGCAGATCCTACAGGGAACGCTCCTACAATGAGCAGTTCTTC. This translates into CASRSYRERSYNEQFF. The chain combines TRBV2 with TRBJ2-1, with a weak D call TRBD1 (6 bases). Per germline, CDR1 SNHLY and CDR2 FYNNEI. CDR3 length: 16 amino acids. Trimming took off 6 bases at V and 0 bases at J, with 15 bases between the two ends.

The chain recombines TRBV13 with TRBJ2-1; TRBD2 matches at 7 bases. The J segment lost 0 bases and the V segment lost 0 bases, leaving 2 bases of the junction unmatched. Germline lookup yields CDR1 PRHDT and CDR2 FYEKMQ (reference sequence). The CDR3 loop spans 16 amino acids. The CDR3 reads CASSLGGGSSYNEQFF. The CDR3 DNA follows: TGTGCCAGCAGCTTAGGAGGCGGGAGCTCCTACAATGAGCAGTTCTTC.

The gene calls are TRBV18 and TRBJ2-2; the match to TRBD1 covers 8 bases. The CDR3 is 14 residues long. The germline CDR1 and CDR2 sequences are KGHSH and LQKENI. Trimming removed 1 base from V and 6 bases from J; junction bases left unmatched: 1. The DNA of the CDR3 is TGTGCCAGCTCACCACTACAGGGGGCCGGGGAGCTGTTTTTT. Protein: CASSPLQGAGELFF.

This clone appeared a few times. This chain connects TRBV7-8 to TRBJ2-3; D possibly corresponds to TRBD2 (5 bases). Germline CDR1 SGHVS, CDR2 FQNEAQ. Between the trimmed V and J ends, which lost 2 bases and 5 bases, there was a span of 11 bases. The CDR3 has 14 amino acids. For the CDR3, the DNA is TGTGCCAGCAGCTTAAGGTTTGCGGGAGATACGCAGTATTTT. Amino acids: CASSLRFAGDTQYF. Full variable domain (remainder filled in from reference TRBV7-8 and TRBJ2-3): GAGVSQSPRYKVAKRGQDVALRCDPISGHVSLFWYQQALGQGPEFLTYFQNEAQLDKSGLPSDRFFAERPEGSVSTLKIQRTQQEDSAVYLCASSLRFAGDTQYFGPGTRLTVL.

This clone was counted between two and nine times. V and J are TRBV11-2 and TRBJ2-7, with 7 bases aligning to TRBD1. This CDR3 is 13 amino acids long. CDR1 is SGHAT, CDR2 FQNNGV, per germline. The V and J ends lost 5 bases and 5 bases, in that order; junction bases with no gene match: 6. CDR3 amino acids: CASSATGKDEQYV. The DNA for the CDR3 is TGTGCCAGCAGCGCGACAGGGAAGGACGAGCAGTACGTC.

The chain couples TRBV5-1 to TRBJ1-3; the D is unclear. The germline V and J ends were trimmed by 0 bases and 2 bases, with 12 bases remaining between them. Germline loops: CDR1 SGHRS, CDR2 YFSETQ. The CDR3 is 16 residues long. CDR3 DNA sequence: TGCGCCAGCAGCTTGGGAGGCGAACGGGCTGGAAACACCATATATTTT. Protein sequence: CASSLGGERAGNTIYF.

The chain has TRBV12-5 and TRBJ1-1; 7 nucleotides match TRBD1. CDR3 length equals 16 residues. V trimming: 0 bases; J trimming: 4 bases; junction bases outside the gene matches: 8. Per the germline V gene, CDR1 is LGHNT and CDR2 is FRNRAP. The CDR3 here is CASGLVGGQAITEAFF. CDR3 sequence (DNA): TGTGCTAGTGGTTTGGTGGGCGGACAGGCAATCACTGAAGCTTTCTTT.

The chain uses TRBV5-6 and TRBJ1-1, with D uncertain. The CDR3 has 12 residues. Germline V gives CDR1 SGHDT, CDR2 YYEEEE. Trimming removed 5 bases at V and 1 base at J, with 6 bases between. The CDR3 DNA sequence: TGTGCCAGCAGGGCCTCGAACACTGAAGCTTTCTTT. This encodes CASRASNTEAFF.

Here the CDR3 reads CASSLSDSSNQPQHF. CDR3 DNA: TGCGCCAGCAGCTTGTCGGACAGTAGCAATCAGCCCCAGCATTTT. The V and J genes are TRBV5-1 and TRBJ1-5; D is perhaps TRBD1 (6 bases). The CDR3 contains 15 residues. V gave up 1 base and J gave up 0 bases, with 8 bases separating them. Germline CDR1 is SGHRS and CDR2 is YFSETQ.

This clone was detected only once. The chain uses TRBV6-5 and TRBJ2-1; 7 bases align to TRBD2. Germline CDR1 MNHEY, CDR2 SVGAGI. This CDR3 comprises 15 residues. V lost 5 bases and J lost 3; bases outside the gene matches: 7. In DNA form, the CDR3 reads TGTGCCAGCAGTATACTTGGGGGGGGCTACAATGAGCAGTTCTTC. Protein: CASSILGGGYNEQFF.

V gene TRBV5-1 combines with J gene TRBJ2-7; 8 bases align to TRBD1. Germline V CDR1 and CDR2: SGHRS, YFSETQ. The length of the CDR3 is 14 residues. V shed 7 bases, J shed 1 base, and the junction held 7 bases outside the gene matches. The CDR3 DNA reads as TGCGCCAGCCGGCAGGGGGCAGGGTCCTACGAGCAGTACGTC. Its translation is CASRQGAGSYEQYV.

The chain couples TRBV29-1 to TRBJ1-2; 7 bases map to TRBD1. Trimming at V came to 7 bases and at J to 7 bases, leaving 9 bases not matched to a gene. CDR1 is SQVTM and CDR2 is ANQGSEA in the germline V gene. The CDR3 length is 12 residues. The CDR3 loop is CSGITTGVGYTF. CDR3 coding DNA: TGCAGCGGTATAACTACAGGGGTTGGCTACACCTTC.

This clone showed up just once. The CDR3: CASSVGSQAAFF. The CDR3 nucleotides read TGTGCCAGCAGCGTAGGGAGTCAAGCAGCTTTCTTT. The V call is TRBV9, the J call TRBJ1-1, with no clear D. The CDR3 consists of 12 residues. With 0 bases removed from V and 10 bases from J, the gap between germline ends came to 10 bases. The germline CDR1 and CDR2 sequences are SGDLS and YYNGEE.